This TCR beta chain was sequenced in a study of shared clonotypes between healthy human individuals. This CDR3 is 13 amino acids long. Germline CDR1 and CDR2: SNHLY and FYNNEI. With 5 bases clipped from V and 6 bases from J, the junction kept 6 bases outside the gene matches. Produced via immunoSEQ multiplex PCR; TCRdb's table is partial and in-frame only. The table has hundreds of thousands of clones, approximately 74% seen once; the top ten hold 1.5% to 2%. All donors qualified as healthy HIV-negative adults and had experienced no recent acute infections or vaccinations. Subsets obtained from CD4+ cells comprised CD45RA+ naive and CD45RA-negative memory cells.

This chain uses TRBV2 with TRBJ2-7, with 8 positions matching TRBD2. The sequence was collected from a woman aged 25 to 39 in good health. Sequenced: memory CD4+ T cells sorted from blood. The subset: CD45RA-negative fraction. CDR3 sequence (DNA): TGTGCCAGCAGTCGGGGGGGTTTAGGCGAGCAGTACTTC. Encoded protein: CASSRGGLGEQYF.